The present T cell receptor (beta chain) was sequenced within a study of blood T cell repertoires in COVID-19. Study in general: Donors in the United States, Italy and Spain gave samples during acute or convalescent COVID-19. Nucleic acid was either cDNA or gDNA, and it came from T cells, B-cell-depleted T cells, or PBMCs.

This clone appeared a single time. Original handling: Reference gene primer amplification yielded estimated nucleated cell counts. Clones were sequenced by immunoSEQ multiplex PCR, and TCRdb holds only the in-frame ones, with some missing. V and J calls and clone size are given by that table; D and trimming were obtained from the DNA. In the table there are under 150,000 clones, approximately 84% of which are singletons. V was trimmed by 3 bases and J by 5 bases, leaving 16 bases between them. The CDR3 contains 15 residues. Germline CDR1 is SGDLS and CDR2 is YYNGEE. V gene TRBV9 combines with J gene TRBJ2-3; tentative D call: TRBD2 (5 bases). This sequence originates from an elderly woman in a cohort sampled during active or convalescent COVID-19. Input material: peripheral blood. As DNA, the CDR3 is TGTGCCAGCAGCGGAGGTAGCGTTTTGGGAGATACGCAGTATTTT. This sequence encodes CASSGGSVLGDTQYF.